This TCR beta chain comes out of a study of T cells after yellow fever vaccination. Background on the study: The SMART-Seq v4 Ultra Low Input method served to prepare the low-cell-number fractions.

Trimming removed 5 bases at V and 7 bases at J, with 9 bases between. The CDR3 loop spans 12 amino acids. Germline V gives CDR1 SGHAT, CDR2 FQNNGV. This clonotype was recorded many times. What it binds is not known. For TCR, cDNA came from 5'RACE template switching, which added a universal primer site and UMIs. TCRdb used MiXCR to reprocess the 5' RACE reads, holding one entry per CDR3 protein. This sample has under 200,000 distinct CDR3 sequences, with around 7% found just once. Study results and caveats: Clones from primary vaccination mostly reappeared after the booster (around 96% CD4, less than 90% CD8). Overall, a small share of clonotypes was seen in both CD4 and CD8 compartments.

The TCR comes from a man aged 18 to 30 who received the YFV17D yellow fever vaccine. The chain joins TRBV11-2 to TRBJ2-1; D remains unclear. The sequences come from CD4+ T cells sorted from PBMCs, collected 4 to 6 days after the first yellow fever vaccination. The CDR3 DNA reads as TGTGCCAGCAGCCCAGTGGGAAATGAGCAGTTCTTC. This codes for CASSPVGNEQFF.